A single sample is the source of the 7 T cell receptor beta chains below, sequenced in a study of cytomegalovirus exposure and HLA in healthy donors. Only in-frame clones appear in the TCRdb table, and some are missing; sequencing was by immunoSEQ multiplex PCR. The table lists 130,000 to 150,000 clones, roughly 89% of them singletons. Sequenced sample: PBMCs. These receptors were collected from a woman younger than 35 in good health and CMV-seropositive.

The chain carries TRBV28 and TRBJ1-2; 9 nucleotides align to TRBD1. CDR3 length: 19 amino acids. CDR1 MDHEN and CDR2 SYDVKM come from the germline V gene. The trim removed 5 bases at V and 2 bases at J, leaving 18 bases unmatched. DNA for the CDR3: TGTGCCAGCAGTCGAGGGCCCGCGGCGGGGACAGGGTACAACTATGGCTACACCTTC. Amino acids: CASSRGPAAGTGYNYGYTF.

V gene TRBV27 combines with J gene TRBJ1-6; the match to TRBD1 covers 7 bases. Germline CDR1 and CDR2: MNHEY and SMNVEV (reference sequence). Trimming took 8 bases from V and 7 from J; bases not matched to a gene: 14. This CDR3 region has 16 residues. DNA for the CDR3: TGTGCCAGCGGCCCCGGACAGGATCTATGGAATTCACCCCTCCACTTT. It translates to CASGPGQDLWNSPLHF.

In its sample, this clone was seen once. The chain couples TRBV5-1 to TRBJ2-2; maybe TRBD1 (5 bases). V was shortened by 4 bases and J by 1 base, with 11 bases between the two germline ends. The V gene's germline CDR1 is SGHRS and CDR2 YFSETQ. The CDR3 is 15 residues long. The CDR3 coding sequence is TGCGCCAGCAGCACCAGGGTAGGGAACACCGGGGAGCTGTTTTTT. Translating gives CASSTRVGNTGELFF.

CDR3 in DNA: TGCGCCAGCAGCCAAGGGGGGGGGCCCGGCTATGGCTACACCTTC. This sequence encodes CASSQGGGPGYGYTF. The chain is built from TRBV4-1 and TRBJ1-2, with a possible D match to TRBD1 (6 bases). Trimming left V 1 base short and J 4 bases short, with 13 bases between. The CDR3 runs to 15 residues. Germline loops: CDR1 MGHRA, CDR2 YSYEKL.

This chain joins TRBV7-6 and TRBJ2-7, with 13 bases identical to TRBD2. From germline, CDR1 is SGHVS and CDR2 FNYEAQ. Trimming took 5 bases from V and 11 from J; bases not matched to a gene: 6. CDR3 length: 13 residues. Here the CDR3 reads CASSRTSGGEEYF. CDR3 in DNA: TGTGCCAGCAGCCGGACTAGCGGGGGAGAGGAGTACTTC.

The chain joins TRBV4-1 to TRBJ1-5; unclear D gene. V lost 0 bases to trimming and J lost 7 bases, with 7 bases between them. There are 13 residues in the CDR3. Germline values: CDR1 MGHRA, CDR2 YSYEKL. The CDR3 loop reads CASSQDFQQPQHF. The CDR3 DNA reads as TGCGCCAGCAGCCAAGATTTCCAGCAGCCCCAGCATTTT.

This chain uses TRBV15 with TRBJ2-3, with D maybe TRBD2 (6 bases). The CDR3 loop spans 16 amino acids. Germline values: CDR1 LNHNV, CDR2 YYDKDF (reference sequence). Trimming took off 1 base at V and 0 bases at J, with 11 bases between the two ends. This CDR3 reads CATSRVGRGSTDTQYF. The CDR3 DNA is TGTGCCACCAGCAGAGTTGGGCGGGGCAGCACAGATACGCAGTATTTT. The entire variable domain, with the rest obtained from reference TRBV15 and TRBJ2-3, is as follows: DAMVIQNPRYQVTQFGKPVTLSCSQTLNHNVMYWYQQKSSQAPKLLFHYYDKDFNNEADTPDNFQSRRPNTSFCFLDIRSPGLGDTAMYLCATSRVGRGSTDTQYFGPGTRLTVL.